The next 8 T cell receptor beta chains were all read from a single sample in a study of OX40 agonist ivuxolimab in advanced cancers. The repertoire was sequenced with immunoSEQ multiplex PCR; TCRdb's copy has only in-frame clones and lacks some. The table shows 60,000 to 80,000 clones, with approximately 90% occurring only once. The sequences come from CD4+ or CD8+ T cells sorted from blood, collected in a trial of the OX40 agonist ivuxolimab. These receptors all come from an adult with an advanced solid tumor such as melanoma, head and neck, liver or kidney cancer.

The chain links TRBV19 to TRBJ1-6; no firm D call. Trimming cost V 1 base and J 10 bases, with 11 bases left between them. Germline values: CDR1 LNHDA, CDR2 SQIVND (reference sequence). The CDR3 runs to 14 residues. CDR3 nucleotides: TGTGCCAGTAGTATAGGGGCAACCCGGTCACCCCTCCACTTT. Amino acid sequence: CASSIGATRSPLHF.

The chain couples TRBV9 to TRBJ1-5, with D uncertain. Germline V gene sequence: CDR1 SGDLS, CDR2 YYNGEE. The CDR3 has 11 residues. Trimming stripped 6 bases from V and 4 bases from J, with 5 bases between. The CDR3 coding sequence is TGTGCCAGCATAGTTAATCAGCCCCAGCATTTT. It codes for CASIVNQPQHF.

This rearrangement joins TRBV29-1 to TRBJ2-2, with 7 positions matching TRBD1. V lost 4 bases and J lost 5; bases outside the gene matches: 13. This CDR3 has 16 amino acids. CDR1 SQVTM and CDR2 ANQGSEA come from the germline V gene. The CDR3 region is CSVALGGGVLTGELFF. The DNA for the CDR3 is TGCAGCGTTGCTCTAGGGGGCGGCGTCCTGACCGGGGAGCTGTTTTTT.

V and J are TRBV7-2 and TRBJ1-5, with 10 bases identical to TRBD1. This CDR3 region has 15 residues. From germline, CDR1 is SGHTA and CDR2 FQGNSA. V was clipped by 5 bases and J by 5 bases; unmatched bases: 6. The CDR3 DNA follows: TGTGCCAGCAGCCTGGGACAGGGGAGGCATCAGCCCCAGCATTTT. Amino acids: CASSLGQGRHQPQHF.

V is TRBV19 and J is TRBJ2-3; 9 nucleotides match TRBD2. V lost 3 bases and J lost 1; bases outside the gene matches: 5. Germline values: CDR1 LNHDA, CDR2 SQIVND (reference sequence). The CDR3 is made up of 16 amino acids. CDR3 protein: CASSIERTSGTDTQYF. CDR3 DNA sequence: TGTGCCAGTAGTATCGAAAGGACTAGCGGCACAGATACGCAGTATTTT.

The chain uses TRBV7-2 and TRBJ2-1, with 14 bases matching TRBD2. The V segment lost 5 bases and the J segment 9 bases; nucleotides outside the gene matches: 12. The CDR3 has 17 amino acids. The germline CDR1 and CDR2 sequences are SGHTA and FQGNSA. The CDR3: CASSPQPGLAGGREQFF. In DNA form, the CDR3 reads TGTGCCAGCAGCCCACAACCCGGACTAGCGGGAGGACGTGAGCAGTTCTTC. Full variable domain (rest looked up from reference TRBV7-2 and TRBJ2-1): GAGVSQSPSNKVTEKGKDVELRCDPISGHTALYWYRQSLGQGLEFLIYFQGNSAPDKSGLPSDRFSAERTGGSVSTLTIQRTQQEDSAVYLCASSPQPGLAGGREQFFGPGTRLTVL.

This rearrangement joins TRBV27 to TRBJ1-1; D is uncertain. Between the trimmed V and J ends, which lost 6 bases and 1 base, there was a span of 21 bases. CDR3 length: 17 amino acids. CDR1 and CDR2 from the germline V gene are MNHEY and SMNVEV (reference sequence). CDR3 sequence (DNA): TGTGCCAGCAGACCCGGATCAATTGTCAGAAAGAACACTGAAGCTTTCTTT. Translating gives CASRPGSIVRKNTEAFF.

J is TRBJ2-2 and V is TRBV18; 7 bases map to TRBD2. Trimming took 3 bases from V and 3 from J; bases not matched to a gene: 7. The CDR3 runs to 16 residues. Germline V gene lookup returns CDR1 KGHSH and CDR2 LQKENI. In DNA form, the CDR3 reads TGTGCCAGCTCACCTGTTGACGGGAGGTACACCGGGGAGCTGTTTTTT. Amino acid sequence: CASSPVDGRYTGELFF.